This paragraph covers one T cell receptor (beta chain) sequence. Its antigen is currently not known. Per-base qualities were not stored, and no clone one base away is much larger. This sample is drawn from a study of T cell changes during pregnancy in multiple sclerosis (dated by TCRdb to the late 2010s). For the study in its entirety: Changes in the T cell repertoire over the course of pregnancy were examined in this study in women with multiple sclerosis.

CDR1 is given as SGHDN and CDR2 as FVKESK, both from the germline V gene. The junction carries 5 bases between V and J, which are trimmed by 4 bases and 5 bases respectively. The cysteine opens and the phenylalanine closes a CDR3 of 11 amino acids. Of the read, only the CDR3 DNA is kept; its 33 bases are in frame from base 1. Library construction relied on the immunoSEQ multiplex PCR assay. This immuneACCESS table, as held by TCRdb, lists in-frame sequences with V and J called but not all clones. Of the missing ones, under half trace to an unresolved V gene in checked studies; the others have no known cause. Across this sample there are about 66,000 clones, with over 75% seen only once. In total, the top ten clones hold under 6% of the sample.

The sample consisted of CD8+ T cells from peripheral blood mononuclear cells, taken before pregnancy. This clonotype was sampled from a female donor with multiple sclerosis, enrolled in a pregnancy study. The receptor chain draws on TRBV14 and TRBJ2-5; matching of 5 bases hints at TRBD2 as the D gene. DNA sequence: TGTGCCAGCAGCCGAGGGGAGACCCAGTACTTC. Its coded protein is CASSRGETQYF.